This T cell receptor (beta chain) was captured by sequencing in a study of early T cells in non-severe SARS-CoV-2 infection. Looking at the study overall: Bulk RNA taken from unsorted whole blood was sequenced, leaving chains unpaired. Study-level points and caveats: VDJdb matching, biased toward anti-spike CD8 responses, missed private and CD4 specificities.

V lost 5 bases to trimming and J lost 0 bases, with 5 bases between them. The CDR3 spans 14 residues. Germline assignment: CDR1 SEHNR and CDR2 FQNEAQ (reference sequence). A few counts support this clonotype. The antigen is unknown. Unique molecular identifiers were attached to individual cDNA molecules. Using its own MiXCR run on the 5' RACE reads, TCRdb lists one record per CDR3 protein. The sample holds around 82,000 distinct CDR3 sequences, around 11% seen once. The sequence came from an adult who was a healthcare worker with PCR-confirmed SARS-CoV-2 infection or an uninfected control (not recorded which). J is TRBJ1-6 and V is TRBV7-9; D gene uncertain. The sample comprised whole blood. The chain's CDR3 is CASSPGSYNSPLHF. The CDR3 DNA is TGTGCCAGCAGCCCCGGCTCCTATAATTCACCCCTCCACTTT.